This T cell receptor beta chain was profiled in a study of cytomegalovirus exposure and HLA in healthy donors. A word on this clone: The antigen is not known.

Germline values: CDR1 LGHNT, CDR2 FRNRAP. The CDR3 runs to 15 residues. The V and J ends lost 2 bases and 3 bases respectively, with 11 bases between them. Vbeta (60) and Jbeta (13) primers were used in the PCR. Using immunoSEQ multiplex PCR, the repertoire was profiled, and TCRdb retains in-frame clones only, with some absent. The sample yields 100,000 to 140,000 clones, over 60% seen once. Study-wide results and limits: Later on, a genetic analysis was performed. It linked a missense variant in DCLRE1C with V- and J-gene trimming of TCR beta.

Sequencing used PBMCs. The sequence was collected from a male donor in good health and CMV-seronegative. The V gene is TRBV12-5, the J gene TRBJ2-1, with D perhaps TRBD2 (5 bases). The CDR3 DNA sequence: TGTGCTAGTGGTTTGACCGGACTGATCTACAATGAGCAGTTCTTC. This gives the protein CASGLTGLIYNEQFF.